Shown below are 23 T cell receptor beta chains from a single sample sequenced in a study of Ad26.COV2.S vaccination and SARS-CoV-2 variants. Treatment meaning: around 19 received Ad26.COV2.S at low or high dose, single or two shots; 5 received placebo; per-sample allocation not given. Sampling took place 63 days after the first vaccine or placebo injection. Assay used: immunoSEQ multiplex PCR; TCRdb lists only in-frame clones, some missing. Here the sample spans about 460,000 clones, 80% to 90% being singletons. The specimen was peripheral blood, collected in a trial of Ad26.COV2.S vaccine versus placebo. These receptors were obtained from a person aged 18-65 years who received the Ad26.COV2.S COVID-19 vaccine or a placebo.

This clone was detected once. The chain joins TRBV5-8 to TRBJ1-5; tentatively, D is TRBD1 (5 bases). V shed 0 bases and J shed 4 bases, with 11 bases lying between them. The CDR3 consists of 15 residues. Germline V gives CDR1 SGHTS, CDR2 YDEGEE. CDR3 amino acids: CASSLGLGGNQPQHF. In DNA, the CDR3 is TGTGCCAGCAGCTTGGGGCTCGGGGGTAATCAGCCCCAGCATTTT.

This chain uses TRBV18 with TRBJ1-2, with no clear D. CDR3 size: 15 residues. Trimming removed 4 bases at V and 0 bases at J, with 12 bases between. Germline V CDR1 and CDR2: KGHSH, LQKENI. CDR3 bases: TGTGCCAGCTCACATGACGACATAGCTAACTATGGCTACACCTTC. Encoded protein: CASSHDDIANYGYTF.

The gene calls are TRBV6-2 or TRBV6-3 and TRBJ2-3; D uncertain. This CDR3 contains 12 residues. The germline V gene encodes CDR1 MNHEY and CDR2 SVGEGT. Trimming left V 5 bases short and J 2 bases short, with 5 bases between. CDR3 sequence (DNA): TGTGCCAGCAGTACCCTCACAGATACGCAGTATTTT. As protein: CASSTLTDTQYF.

The chain recombines TRBV7-2 with TRBJ2-5; D not certain. Germline loops: CDR1 SGHTA, CDR2 FQGNSA. The CDR3 loop spans 14 amino acids. Trimming pared 5 bases from V and 2 bases from J, leaving 12 bases between. Written as DNA, the CDR3 is TGTGCCAGCAGCGGGCAGATATTACAAGAGACCCAGTACTTC. Translation: CASSGQILQETQYF.

In its sample, this clone was seen once. J is TRBJ1-1 and V is TRBV6-5, with TRBD1 as a possible D gene (6 bases). CDR3 length: 14 amino acids. The V and J ends lost 4 bases and 11 bases respectively, with 20 bases between them. Germline CDR1 and CDR2: MNHEY and SVGAGI. CDR3 DNA sequence: TGTGCCAGCAGTTCCGGCCATACAGGCCAGGGGGCTTTCTTT. Residues: CASSSGHTGQGAFF.

This clone was detected once. This chain links TRBV27 with TRBJ1-5, with 9 positions matching TRBD1. Germline loops: CDR1 MNHEY, CDR2 SMNVEV (reference sequence). CDR3 length equals 16 residues. V lost 5 bases and J lost 4; bases outside the gene matches: 9. CDR3 bases: TGTGCCAGCAGTAACACCGGGACAGGGTATAATCAGCCCCAGCATTTT. Residues: CASSNTGTGYNQPQHF.

The chain is built from TRBV19 and TRBJ2-1; 9 bases align to TRBD2. Looked up from germline, CDR1 is LNHDA and CDR2 is SQIVND (reference sequence). J gave up 5 bases and V 1 base, and 6 bases lay outside the gene matches. This CDR3 has 16 residues. The DNA for the CDR3 is TGTGCCAGTAGTATAGGTAGCGGGAGCTTCGACAATGAGCAGTTCTTC. This sequence encodes CASSIGSGSFDNEQFF.

The sample holds one count of this clone. This sequence joins TRBV15 and TRBJ1-4; possible D gene TRBD1, 6 bases. Trimming removed 0 bases from V and 3 bases from J, with 11 bases in between. The CDR3 totals 16 residues. Looked up from germline, CDR1 is LNHNV and CDR2 is YYDKDF (reference sequence). The CDR3 DNA sequence: TGTGCCACCAGCAGAGAGGGGGCAGGGCCTAATGAAAAACTGTTTTTT. It encodes CATSREGAGPNEKLFF.

The chain couples TRBV2 to TRBJ2-7; maybe TRBD1 (7 bases). Germline V CDR1 and CDR2: SNHLY, FYNNEI. The ends were cut back, 10 bases at V and 3 bases at J, with 16 bases in the middle. The CDR3 is 13 amino acids. Here the CDR3 reads CATWRAGGYEQYF. Written as DNA, the CDR3 is TGTGCCACATGGAGGGCAGGGGGCTACGAGCAGTACTTC.

The chain combines TRBV28 with TRBJ1-6, with D possibly being TRBD1 (5 bases). Trimming removed 6 bases at V and 7 bases at J, with 19 bases between. This CDR3 has 16 residues. Per germline, CDR1 MDHEN and CDR2 SYDVKM. CDR3 in DNA: TGTGCCAGCAGAGGCCCCGGGCAGGGCAAGAATTCACCCCTCCACTTT. Protein: CASRGPGQGKNSPLHF.

The J gene is TRBJ1-4, the V gene TRBV9; D is possibly TRBD1 (5 bases). The germline V gene has CDR1 SGDLS and CDR2 YYNGEE. The CDR3 spans 15 residues. Trimming removed 3 bases at V and 6 bases at J, with 15 bases between. This CDR3 reads CASSERGRLDEKLFF. The DNA for the CDR3 is TGTGCCAGCAGCGAACGGGGACGTTTGGATGAAAAACTGTTTTTT.

The V call is TRBV5-1, the J call TRBJ2-7; D gene ambiguous. The V end was cut by 6 bases, the J end by 7 bases, with 11 bases between. CDR3 length equals 11 residues. Germline V gene data show CDR1 as SGHRS and CDR2 as YFSETQ. The CDR3 sequence: CASIQVGEQYF. The DNA of the CDR3 is TGCGCCAGCATCCAGGTCGGAGAGCAGTACTTC.

The J gene is TRBJ1-3, the V gene TRBV30; 8 positions agree with TRBD1. Germline loops: CDR1 GTSNPN, CDR2 SVGIG (reference sequence). Trimming at V came to 0 bases and at J to 4 bases, leaving 14 bases not matched to a gene. This CDR3 has 18 residues. The CDR3 protein is CAWSVLGQGASRGNTIYF. The CDR3 nucleotides are TGTGCCTGGAGTGTCCTCGGCCAGGGGGCCTCGAGAGGAAACACCATATATTTT.

This rearrangement joins TRBV5-8 to TRBJ2-6; tentative D call: TRBD2 (7 bases). The germline gives CDR1 SGHTS, CDR2 YDEGEE. The CDR3 is 19 residues long. Trimming stripped 1 base from V and 0 bases from J, with 17 bases between. The CDR3 coding sequence is TGTGCCAGCAGCTTGATTCGATCGGGGGGCACCTCTGGGGCCAACGTCCTGACTTTC. This sequence encodes CASSLIRSGGTSGANVLTF.

V and J are TRBV9 and TRBJ1-4; D gene uncertain. Germline loops: CDR1 SGDLS, CDR2 YYNGEE. V lost 0 bases, J lost 5 bases, and 5 bases lay in between. CDR3 length equals 13 residues. For the CDR3, the DNA is TGTGCCAGCAGCGTAGACGTGAATGAAAAACTGTTTTTT. Its protein is CASSVDVNEKLFF. Supplemented by reference TRBV9 and TRBJ1-4, the full variable domain reads DSGVTQTPKHLITATGQRVTLRCSPRSGDLSVYWYQQSLDQGLQFLIQYYNGEERAKGNILERFSAQQFPDLHSELNLSSLELGDSALYFCASSVDVNEKLFFGSGTQLSVL.

In this sample, this clone turned up a few times. The gene calls are TRBV7-8 and TRBJ2-3; D unresolved. The CDR3 length is 15 residues. CDR1 is SGHVS, CDR2 FQNEAQ, per germline. Deletions cut 2 bases from V and 0 bases from J, with 9 bases between. The CDR3: CASSLSLTSTDTQYF. CDR3 sequence (DNA): TGTGCCAGCAGCTTAAGTCTGACAAGCACAGATACGCAGTATTTT. The entire variable domain, with the rest obtained from reference TRBV7-8 and TRBJ2-3, is as follows: GAGVSQSPRYKVAKRGQDVALRCDPISGHVSLFWYQQALGQGPEFLTYFQNEAQLDKSGLPSDRFFAERPEGSVSTLKIQRTQQEDSAVYLCASSLSLTSTDTQYFGPGTRLTVL.

This chain joins TRBV5-4 and TRBJ2-7; weak D call: TRBD1 (7 bases). The V and J ends lost 3 bases and 0 bases respectively, with 10 bases between them. CDR1 and CDR2 from the germline V gene are SGHNT and YYREEE (reference sequence). CDR3 length: 14 residues. The CDR3 DNA follows: TGTGCCAGCAGCTCAGGGGGGATCTCCTACGAGCAGTACTTC. Its translation: CASSSGGISYEQYF. The full variable domain, rest sourced from reference TRBV5-4 and TRBJ2-7, is ETGVTQSPTHLIKTRGQQVTLRCSSQSGHNTVSWYQQALGQGPQFIFQYYREEENGRGNFPPRFSGLQFPNYSSELNVNALELDDSALYLCASSSGGISYEQYFGPGTRLTVT.

The chain links TRBV9 to TRBJ2-3, with TRBD1 as a possible D gene (6 bases). With 4 bases removed from V and 3 bases from J, the gap between germline ends came to 15 bases. Germline V gene lookup returns CDR1 SGDLS and CDR2 YYNGEE. This CDR3 region has 15 residues. CDR3 sequence reads: CASSPQGRRTDTQYF. CDR3 nucleotide sequence: TGTGCCAGCAGCCCACAGGGACGGCGGACAGATACGCAGTATTTT.

This chain links TRBV7-8 with TRBJ2-5; D might be TRBD2 (5 bases). This CDR3 is built from 15 residues. Between the trimmed V and J ends, which lost 5 bases and 4 bases, there was a span of 17 bases. Germline lookup yields CDR1 SGHVS and CDR2 FQNEAQ. In DNA form, the CDR3 reads TGTGCCAGCAGCCTCCAGTTGGCTAGCAGAGAGACCCAGTACTTC. This sequence encodes CASSLQLASRETQYF.

This chain's CDR3 is CASSPRDRDYGYTF. The CDR3 DNA sequence: TGTGCCAGCTCACCAAGGGACAGGGACTATGGCTACACCTTC. This chain joins TRBV18 and TRBJ1-2, with 9 bases identical to TRBD1. V lost 2 bases to trimming and J lost 3 bases; unmatched junction nucleotides: 1. The CDR3 runs to 14 residues. The V gene's germline CDR1 is KGHSH and CDR2 LQKENI.

This clone was detected once. The V and J genes are TRBV28 and TRBJ2-7; a weak D match, TRBD2 (6 bases). V dropped 7 bases and J dropped 3 bases, with 16 bases sitting between them. Germline loops: CDR1 MDHEN, CDR2 SYDVKM. The CDR3 is made up of 14 amino acids. DNA of the CDR3: TGTGCCAGCACCCGGGCTAGCGTTTTCTACGAGCAGTACTTC. Its protein product is CASTRASVFYEQYF.

This clone was observed a single time. CDR3 residues: CASSVATAPGMGQNNEQFF. In nucleotides, the CDR3 is TGTGCCAGCAGCGTAGCTACGGCCCCGGGGATGGGACAAAACAATGAGCAGTTCTTC. V is TRBV9 and J is TRBJ2-1; D may be TRBD1 (6 bases). V was shortened by 0 bases and J by 5 bases, with 24 bases between the two germline ends. CDR1 and CDR2 from the germline V gene are SGDLS and YYNGEE. The CDR3 has 19 amino acids.

The chain recombines TRBV19 with TRBJ1-6; 7 bases are a match to TRBD1. Germline V gene data show CDR1 as LNHDA and CDR2 as SQIVND (reference sequence). With V trimmed by 9 bases and J by 7 bases, 15 bases remained unmatched. CDR3 size: 16 residues. The CDR3: CASHDPGQVANSPLHF. CDR3 DNA sequence: TGTGCCAGCCACGACCCTGGACAGGTGGCCAATTCACCCCTCCACTTT.